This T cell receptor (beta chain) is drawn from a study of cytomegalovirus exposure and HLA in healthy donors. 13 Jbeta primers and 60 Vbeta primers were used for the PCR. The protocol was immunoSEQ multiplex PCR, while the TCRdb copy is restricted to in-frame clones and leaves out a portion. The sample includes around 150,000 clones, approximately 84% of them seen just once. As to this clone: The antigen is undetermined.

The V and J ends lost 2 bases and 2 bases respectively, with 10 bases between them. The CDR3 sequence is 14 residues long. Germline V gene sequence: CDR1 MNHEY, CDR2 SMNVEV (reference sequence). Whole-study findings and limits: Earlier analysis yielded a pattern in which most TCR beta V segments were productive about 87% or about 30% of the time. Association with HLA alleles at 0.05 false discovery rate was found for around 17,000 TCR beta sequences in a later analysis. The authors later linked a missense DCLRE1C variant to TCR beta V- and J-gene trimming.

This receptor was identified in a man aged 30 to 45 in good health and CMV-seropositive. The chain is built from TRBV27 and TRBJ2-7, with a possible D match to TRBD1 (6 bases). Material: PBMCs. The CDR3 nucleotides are TGTGCCAGCAGTTTACGTGGACAGACCTACGAGCAGTACTTC. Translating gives CASSLRGQTYEQYF.